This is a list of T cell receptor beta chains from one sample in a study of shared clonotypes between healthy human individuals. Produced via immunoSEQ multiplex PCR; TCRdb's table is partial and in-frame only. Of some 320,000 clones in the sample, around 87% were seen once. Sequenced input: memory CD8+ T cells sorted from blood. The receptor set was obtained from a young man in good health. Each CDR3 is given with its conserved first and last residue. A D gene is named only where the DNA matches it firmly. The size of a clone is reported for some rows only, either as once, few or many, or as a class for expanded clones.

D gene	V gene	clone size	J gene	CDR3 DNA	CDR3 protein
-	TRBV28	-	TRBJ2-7	TGTGCCAGCACCCTCGGACATATATCCTACGAGCAGTACTTC	CASTLGHISYEQYF
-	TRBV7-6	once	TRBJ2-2	TGTGCCAGCAGCTTGGCTGGGGAGTCCGGGGAGCTGTTTTTT	CASSLAGESGELFF
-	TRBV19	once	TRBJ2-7	TGTGCCAGTAGTATAGGTCCGGCCTACGAGCAGTACTTC	CASSIGPAYEQYF
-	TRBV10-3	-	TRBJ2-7	TGTGCCATCAGTGAGGGCAGGTCCTACGAGCAGTACTTC	CAISEGRSYEQYF
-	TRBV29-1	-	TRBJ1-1	TGCAGCGTTGAAGGAGGGCGCCTGGGGCCTGAAGCTTTCTTT	CSVEGGRLGPEAFF
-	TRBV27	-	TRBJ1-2	TGTGCCAGCAGTTCCGCGGGGGGCTACTATGGCTACACCTTC	CASSSAGGYYGYTF
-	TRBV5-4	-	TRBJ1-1	TGTGCCAGCAGCTGGAGGACTGAGAACACTGAAGCTTTCTTT	CASSWRTENTEAFF
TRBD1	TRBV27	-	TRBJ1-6	TGTGCCAGCAACCCGGGACAGGGGAATTCACCCCTCCACTTT	CASNPGQGNSPLHF
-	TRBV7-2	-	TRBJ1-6	TGTGCCAGCAGCGTTGGGACGGGCTATAATTCACCCCTCCACTTT	CASSVGTGYNSPLHF
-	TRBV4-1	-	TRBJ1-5	TGCGCCAGCAGCCCCCGCGCGGGCGGGGGTCAGCCCCAGCATTTT	CASSPRAGGGQPQHF
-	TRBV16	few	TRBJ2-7	TGTGCCAGCGGAGGGACAGAACCTAGGAAGCAGTACTTC	CASGGTEPRKQYF
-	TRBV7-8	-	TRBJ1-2	TGTGCCAGCAGCTTAGGGGTGGGACGGATCCTCTGGGGCTATGGCTACACCTTC	CASSLGVGRILWGYGYTF
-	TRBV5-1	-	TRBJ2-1	TGCGCCAGCAGGGTGAGCAGAAGCTCCTACAATGAGCAGTTCTTC	CASRVSRSSYNEQFF
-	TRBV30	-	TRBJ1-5	TGTGCCTGGACGGACACCAGCAATCAGCCCCAGCATTTT	CAWTDTSNQPQHF
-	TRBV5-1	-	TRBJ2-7	TGCGCCAGCAGCTTTTGGGGCGACTACGAGCAGTACTTC	CASSFWGDYEQYF
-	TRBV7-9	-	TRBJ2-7	TGTGCCAGCAGCTTAGTTGTAGGCCGGGGTAGGGAGCAGTACTTC	CASSLVVGRGREQYF
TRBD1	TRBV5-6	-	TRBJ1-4	TGTGCCAGCAGCCCCGTCGGGACAGGGGGTGCTAATGAAAAACTGTTTTTT	CASSPVGTGGANEKLFF
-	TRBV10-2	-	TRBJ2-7	TGCGCCAGCAGTGAGCCCCCCTGGCGGCTCTTATACGAGCAGTACTTC	CASSEPPWRLLYEQYF
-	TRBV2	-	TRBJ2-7	TGTGCCAGCAGGGAGACAGGACCCTACGAGCAGTACTTC	CASRETGPYEQYF
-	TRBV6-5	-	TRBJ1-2	TGTGCCAGCAGTTACACTCTAGACTATGGCTACACCTTC	CASSYTLDYGYTF
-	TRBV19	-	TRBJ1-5	TGTGCCAGTAGGGATAGCAATCAGCCCCAGCATTTT	CASRDSNQPQHF
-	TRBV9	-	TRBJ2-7	TGTGCCAGCAGCGTAGGGTTAGGGGGCTACGAGCAGTACTTC	CASSVGLGGYEQYF